This T cell receptor beta chain was identified in a study of human T cells and chemical hapten exposure. In the original analysis: There were a median of roughly 100,000 TCRs per sample, with a range from 23,224 to 690,600. Each CDR3 protein gets one entry after TCRdb re-called the RACE reads with MiXCR. The V and J calls come from TCRdb's annotation, not from the publication. The data hold a few hundred thousand distinct CDR3 sequences, with 6% to 7% observed a single time. Time point meaning: patch test 2, 6 weeks after DPC sensitization. Regarding treatment: therapeutic diphenylcyclopropenone sensitization with weekly scalp DPC. Germline values: CDR1 SGHTA, CDR2 FQGNSA. V lost 2 bases to trimming and J lost 8 bases, with 7 bases between them. The CDR3 spans 12 residues. This clonotype occurred a few times.

The receptor's source is a woman aged 18-29 years with alopecia areata. Some clones in this sample may be carry-over from other donors' samples. The V gene is TRBV7-2, the J gene TRBJ2-1; no clear D. Here the sequenced sample was whole blood, taken in connection with sensitization to the hapten diphenylcyclopropenone (DPC). The CDR3 loop reads CASSLFRDEQFF. The CDR3 nucleotides are TGTGCCAGCAGCTTATTTAGAGATGAGCAGTTCTTC.